Each of the 13 T cell receptor beta chains below was sequenced from the same sample in a study of T cell changes during pregnancy in multiple sclerosis. Profiled with immunoSEQ multiplex PCR; TCRdb holds only in-frame clones, not every one. Of 50,000 to 75,000 clones in the sample, 91% were seen once. The sequencing used peripheral blood, collected after pregnancy. These TCRs come from a female donor in good health, enrolled as a control in a pregnancy study.

This clone was picked up a small number of times. This chain connects TRBV7-6 to TRBJ2-2; 10 bases align to TRBD1. Per the germline V gene, CDR1 is SGHVS and CDR2 is FNYEAQ. CDR3 size: 17 residues. V lost 3 bases and J lost 2; bases outside the gene matches: 6. CDR3 protein: CASSFRQGAFNTGELFF. The DNA of the CDR3 is TGTGCCAGCAGCTTTCGACAGGGGGCCTTCAACACCGGGGAGCTGTTTTTT.

The genes are TRBV30 and TRBJ1-5, with TRBD1 matching over 8 bases. The CDR3 covers 14 residues. The V gene end was trimmed by 5 bases and the J gene end by 7 bases; junction bases not matched to a gene: 10. Germline CDR1 GTSNPN, CDR2 SVGIG (reference sequence). This CDR3 is CAWGPRGLGQPQHF. In nucleotides, the CDR3 is TGTGCCTGGGGCCCCAGGGGGCTAGGACAGCCCCAGCATTTT. Full variable domain (missing parts from reference TRBV30 and TRBJ1-5): SQTIHQWPATLVQPVGSPLSLECTVEGTSNPNLYWYRQAAGRGLQLLFYSVGIGQISSEVPQNLSASRPQDRQFILSSKKLLLSDSGFYLCAWGPRGLGQPQHFGDGTRLSIL.

The CDR3 DNA reads as TGTGCCAGCAGCTTTTACGGGGGGTCGAATCAGCCCCAGCATTTT. Translated: CASSFYGGSNQPQHF. The chain joins TRBV5-4 to TRBJ1-5, with a weak D call TRBD1 (5 bases). Trimming removed 2 bases at V and 4 bases at J, with 13 bases between. This CDR3 has 15 residues. CDR1 is SGHNT and CDR2 is YYREEE in the germline V gene (reference sequence). Full variable domain (rest looked up from reference TRBV5-4 and TRBJ1-5): ETGVTQSPTHLIKTRGQQVTLRCSSQSGHNTVSWYQQALGQGPQFIFQYYREEENGRGNFPPRFSGLQFPNYSSELNVNALELDDSALYLCASSFYGGSNQPQHFGDGTRLSIL.

The CDR3 here is CARSFPRLRYGYTF. Written as DNA, the CDR3 is TGTGCCAGAAGCTTCCCACGTTTACGGTATGGCTACACCTTC. The chain is built from TRBV7-5 and TRBJ1-2. TRBV7-5 is an annotated pseudogene. CDR3 length equals 14 residues.

The chain carries TRBV6-5 and TRBJ1-4, with 7 positions matching TRBD1. CDR1 and CDR2 (germline): MNHEY, SVGAGI. CDR3 length: 13 amino acids. V shed 7 bases and J 7 bases; nucleotides not matched to a gene: 6. For the CDR3, the DNA is TGTGCCAGCATGGAACAGGGGCGTGAAAAACTGTTTTTT. Protein: CASMEQGREKLFF.

The chain employs TRBV4-3 and TRBJ2-3; 11 positions match TRBD2. Germline trimming cut 1 base from V and 6 bases from J; bases unmatched to any gene: 0. Germline V CDR1 and CDR2: LGHNA, YSLEER. The CDR3 is 14 amino acids. In nucleotides, the CDR3 is TGCGCCAGCAGCCAAGGGACTAGCGGGGATACGCAGTATTTT. Translated: CASSQGTSGDTQYF.

The chain links TRBV2 to TRBJ1-3; D is unclear. CDR1 and CDR2 (germline): SNHLY, FYNNEI. The length of the CDR3 is 15 residues. Trimming stripped 3 bases from V and 3 bases from J, with 12 bases between. The CDR3 reads CASSEESTFGNTIYF. The CDR3 bases are TGTGCCAGCAGTGAGGAGAGTACTTTTGGAAACACCATATATTTT.

CDR3 nucleotides: TGTGCCAGCAGTTCCGGGACAGGGGGGGAGCCCCAGCATTTT. Protein: CASSSGTGGEPQHF. J is TRBJ1-5 and V is TRBV11-2; the match to TRBD1 covers 11 bases. The germline gives CDR1 SGHAT, CDR2 FQNNGV. J was trimmed by 8 bases and V by 6 bases; bases with no gene match: 6. This CDR3 is built from 14 residues.

V usage is TRBV19 and J usage is TRBJ1-2; a weak D match, TRBD1 (6 bases). V lost 4 bases, J lost 6 bases, and 18 bases lay in between. Germline lookup yields CDR1 LNHDA and CDR2 SQIVND (reference sequence). The CDR3 length is 15 residues. CDR3 sequence reads: CASSTTGLGYNGYTF. The DNA for the CDR3 is TGTGCCAGTAGTACAACAGGGTTAGGGTACAATGGCTACACCTTC.

The rearrangement joins TRBV2 to TRBJ2-1, with TRBD2 identical over 7 bases. Germline assignment: CDR1 SNHLY and CDR2 FYNNEI. The CDR3 is 17 residues long. J lost 1 base, V lost 8 bases, and 14 bases had no gene match. CDR3: CASLGEGGVKSYNEQFF. In DNA form, the CDR3 reads TGTGCCAGCCTGGGGGAGGGAGGGGTTAAGTCCTACAATGAGCAGTTCTTC.

This clone was counted a single time. The chain uses TRBV9 and TRBJ2-1; D gene ambiguous. Trimming took 3 bases from V and 6 from J, leaving 16 bases between them. CDR1 SGDLS and CDR2 YYNGEE come from the germline V gene. The CDR3 is 15 amino acids. CDR3 sequence: CASSARPEFSNEQFF. The CDR3 nucleotides are TGTGCCAGCAGCGCACGTCCCGAATTTAGCAATGAGCAGTTCTTC.

The chain carries TRBV14 and TRBJ2-1, with D maybe TRBD1 (5 bases). The CDR3 runs to 17 residues. Trimming pared 3 bases from V and 0 bases from J, leaving 15 bases between. From germline, CDR1 is SGHDN and CDR2 FVKESK. The CDR3 sequence: CASSQTVDIRSYNEQFF. The CDR3 bases are TGTGCCAGCAGCCAGACAGTGGACATCCGCTCCTACAATGAGCAGTTCTTC.

The chain links TRBV6-6 to TRBJ2-3, with 7 bases that match TRBD2. The CDR3 runs 16 residues. Trimming cost V 2 bases and J 3 bases; bases outside gene matches: 8. The germline V gene has CDR1 MNHNY and CDR2 SVGAGI (reference sequence). CDR3 nucleotides: TGTGCCAGCAGTTACCTCGGGGGGTTGGGAACAGATACGCAGTATTTT. This codes for CASSYLGGLGTDTQYF.